This passage covers 26 T cell receptor beta chains from one sample sequenced in a study of spatial heterogeneity in lung cancer. Overall study findings and caveats: The study found that expanded intratumoral alpha and beta TCR counts tracked tumor mutation counts.

MiXCR, applied by TCRdb to the 5' RACE reads, yields one record per CDR3 protein. The table records 8,500 to 13,000 distinct CDR3 sequences, about 13% of them present only once. Antigen specificity for these receptors is unknown. Documented time point: sample taken at primary tumor resection. The sample here was lung tumor tissue, taken at surgery. The receptors were sampled from a male donor with early-stage non-small cell lung cancer.

This chain connects TRBV4-3 to TRBJ1-1; D is perhaps TRBD1 (5 bases). The V and J ends lost 7 bases and 0 bases respectively, with 15 bases between them. Germline V gene data show CDR1 as LGHNA and CDR2 as YSLEER. This CDR3 is built from 15 residues. The CDR3 is CASTPHPTVNTEAFF. CDR3 nucleotide sequence: TGCGCCAGCACCCCACACCCGACAGTGAACACTGAAGCTTTCTTT.

The chain has TRBV5-5 and TRBJ2-5; D perhaps matches TRBD1 (6 bases). With 3 bases removed from V and 1 base from J, the gap between germline ends came to 13 bases. The CDR3 extends over 15 amino acids. Germline lookup yields CDR1 SGHKS and CDR2 YYEKEE (reference sequence). The CDR3 here is CASSYPGTTQETQYF. DNA for the CDR3: TGTGCCAGCAGCTATCCCGGGACAACCCAAGAGACCCAGTACTTC.

Notes on this clonotype: A much larger clone differs from this one at a single base, so this may be a read error. J is TRBJ2-1 and V is TRBV6-5, with 8 bases lining up with TRBD2. The CDR3 totals 14 residues. Germline V gene sequence: CDR1 MNHEY, CDR2 SVGAGI. CDR3 residues: CAGRPSGLGNEQFF. The CDR3, as DNA: TGTGCCGGCAGGCCTTCGGGACTAGGCAATGAGCAGTTCTTC.

This clonotype was detected many times. This sequence joins TRBV6-4 and TRBJ2-1; perhaps D is TRBD1 or TRBD2 (5 bases each). The ends were cut back, 2 bases at V and 2 bases at J, with 7 bases in the middle. The CDR3 runs 14 residues. In germline, CDR1 is MRHNA, CDR2 SNTAGT. The CDR3 loop is CASSDGTPYNEQFF. Here the CDR3 DNA reads TGTGCCAGCAGTGACGGGACCCCCTACAATGAGCAGTTCTTC.

This clonotype came up many times. The chain carries TRBV12-3 or TRBV12-4 and TRBJ2-7, with 8 bases fitting TRBD1. This CDR3 has 14 amino acids. The junction had 8 bases not matched to a gene; V was cut back by 5 bases and J by 5 bases. The CDR3 nucleotides are TGTGCCAGCAGTACCCGGACAGGGAGCGACGAGCAGTACTTC. It specifies CASSTRTGSDEQYF.

This clonotype was detected many times. The chain recombines TRBV12-5 with TRBJ2-3; 7 bases agree with TRBD2. Germline V gene sequence: CDR1 LGHNT, CDR2 FRNRAP. The CDR3 length is 13 residues. V lost 6 bases to trimming and J lost 1 base; unmatched junction nucleotides: 1. The chain's CDR3 is CASGRGGTDTQYF. Written as DNA, the CDR3 is TGTGCTAGTGGACGGGGGGGCACAGATACGCAGTATTTT. Drawing the rest from reference TRBV12-5 and TRBJ2-3, the complete variable domain is DARVTQTPRHKVTEMGQEVTMRCQPILGHNTVFWYRQTMMQGLELLAYFRNRAPLDDSGMPKDRFSAEMPDATLATLKIQPSEPRDSAVYFCASGRGGTDTQYFGPGTRLTVL.

V is TRBV27 and J is TRBJ2-3; D is unresolved. Between the trimmed V and J ends, which lost 2 bases and 4 bases, there was a span of 16 bases. Germline V gene sequence: CDR1 MNHEY, CDR2 SMNVEV (reference sequence). The CDR3 spans 16 residues. The CDR3 DNA is TGTGCCAGCAGTTTAGGAGACGCCTTTTCCCCAGATACGCAGTATTTT. This translates into CASSLGDAFSPDTQYF.

This clonotype was seen repeatedly, ten times or more. The V gene is TRBV10-3, the J gene TRBJ2-5; 11 nucleotides line up with TRBD2. There are 15 residues in the CDR3. CDR1 is ENHRY, CDR2 SYGVKD, per germline. V trimming: 3 bases; J trimming: 5 bases; junction bases outside the gene matches: 5. CDR3 loop: CAISDLAGGAETQYF. In DNA form, the CDR3 reads TGTGCCATCAGTGATCTAGCGGGGGGCGCCGAGACCCAGTACTTC.

This clonotype came up many times. One junction end disagrees with the germline gene, perhaps due to a read error. The chain joins TRBV4-1 to TRBJ1-1; D not resolved. Germline CDR1 reads MGHRA; CDR2 reads YSYEKL. CDR3 size: 13 residues. DNA of the CDR3: TGCGCCAGCAGCCAAGAAGGGAGGGCCCACCACCACTTT. Protein: CASSQEGRAHHHF.

This rearrangement joins TRBV10-2 to TRBJ1-1; D is possibly TRBD1 (5 bases). CDR3 length: 14 amino acids. Trimming cost V 9 bases and J 1 base, with 15 bases left between them. CDR1 is WSHSY and CDR2 is SAAADI in the germline V gene. CDR3 amino acids: CARDVGGRNTEAFF. CDR3 nucleotides: TGCGCCAGAGACGTGGGGGGGAGGAACACTGAAGCTTTCTTT.

This clonotype was observed a few times. This chain joins TRBV4-1 and TRBJ2-1, with D possibly matching TRBD1 (5 bases). Trimming left V 0 bases short and J 7 bases short, with 13 bases between. This CDR3 has 15 residues. Germline V gene lookup returns CDR1 MGHRA and CDR2 YSYEKL. The chain's CDR3 is CASSQDPQVGNEQFF. In DNA, the CDR3 is TGCGCCAGCAGCCAAGATCCACAGGTCGGGAATGAGCAGTTCTTC.

This clonotype showed up just a few times. The V gene is TRBV20-1, the J gene TRBJ2-5; D gene uncertain. The CDR3 totals 13 residues. V shed 3 bases and J shed 6 bases, with 14 bases lying between them. Germline V gene data show CDR1 as DFQATT and CDR2 as SNEGSKA (reference sequence). For the CDR3, the DNA is TGCAGTGCTAGCAGCCCACTCGCACAGACCCAGTACTTC. It translates to CSASSPLAQTQYF.

Of note for this clonotype: This may stem from a read error, because a much larger clone lies one nucleotide away. The chain carries TRBV5-1 and TRBJ2-2, with D possibly TRBD2 on 5 matching bases. The CDR3 totals 15 residues. Germline CDR1 reads SGHRS; CDR2 reads YFSETQ. The CDR3 nucleotides are TGCGCCAGCAAATATGATCCCGCGAACACCGGGGAGCTGATTTTT. It specifies CASKYDPANTGELIF.

This clonotype was seen a handful of times. V usage is TRBV20-1 and J usage is TRBJ2-2; D call uncertain. There are 16 residues in the CDR3. Trimming pared 0 bases from V and 3 bases from J, leaving 14 bases between. The germline V gene encodes CDR1 DFQATT and CDR2 SNEGSKA (reference sequence). CDR3 in amino acids: CSARDRSSAYTGELFF. The CDR3 DNA sequence: TGCAGTGCTAGAGATAGGAGCTCCGCCTACACCGGGGAGCTGTTTTTT.

This clonotype has at least ten counts. The chain employs TRBV7-9 and TRBJ2-7; 7 nucleotides align to TRBD2. Germline CDR1 is SEHNR and CDR2 is FQNEAQ (reference sequence). V shed 4 bases and J 3 bases; nucleotides not matched to a gene: 3. The CDR3 runs to 13 residues. The CDR3 bases are TGTGCCAGCAGCTCCCCGGGGGGCTACGAGCAGTACTTC. Its translation is CASSSPGGYEQYF.

V and J are TRBV20-1 and TRBJ1-4; the D is unclear. The CDR3 extends over 14 amino acids. Trimming cost V 0 bases and J 8 bases, with 13 bases left between them. The germline V gene has CDR1 DFQATT and CDR2 SNEGSKA (reference sequence). The CDR3 loop is CSARDSGSSEKLFF. The CDR3 nucleotides are TGCAGTGCTAGAGATTCCGGCAGCTCCGAAAAACTGTTTTTT.

This chain connects TRBV7-2 to TRBJ1-5; tentative D call: TRBD1 (5 bases). V shed 3 bases and J shed 5 bases, with 8 bases lying between them. The CDR3 is 13 amino acids. The germline V gene encodes CDR1 SGHTA and CDR2 FQGNSA. The CDR3 bases are TGTGCCAGCAGCTTTCGGGGGGATCAGCCCCAGCATTTT. Translating it yields CASSFRGDQPQHF.

CDR3 coding DNA: TGCGCCAGCAGCTTGGGAATGCCGGCGAATGAGCAGTTCTTC. It yields the protein CASSLGMPANEQFF. The J gene is TRBJ2-1, the V gene TRBV5-1; no firm D call. Between the trimmed V and J ends, which lost 0 bases and 7 bases, there was a span of 11 bases. The CDR3 totals 14 residues. Germline V gives CDR1 SGHRS, CDR2 YFSETQ.

The chain has TRBV11-1 and TRBJ2-1; TRBD1 aligns across 8 bases. Germline V lookup: CDR1 SGHAT, CDR2 FQDESV (reference sequence). The CDR3 extends over 15 amino acids. The trim removed 1 base at V and 6 bases at J, leaving 5 bases unmatched. The CDR3 sequence is CASSLGAGQGNEQFF. In nucleotides, the CDR3 is TGTGCCAGCAGCTTAGGGGCCGGACAGGGCAATGAGCAGTTCTTC.

This clonotype occurred a few times. J is TRBJ2-1 and V is TRBV20-1; D possibly corresponds to TRBD2 (6 bases). The CDR3 runs 14 residues. Germline V lookup: CDR1 DFQATT, CDR2 SNEGSKA (reference sequence). V was cut by 5 bases and J by 9 bases, with 20 bases left in between. CDR3 DNA: TGCAGTGCTTCTCGACTAGATCAGGGTAGTGAGCAGTTCTTC. The encoded protein is CSASRLDQGSEQFF.

This clonotype was found many times. This rearrangement joins TRBV20-1 to TRBJ1-2; 8 bases are shared with TRBD1. The CDR3 is 14 amino acids. Germline CDR1 DFQATT, CDR2 SNEGSKA (reference sequence). The V and J ends lost 4 bases and 3 bases, in that order; junction bases with no gene match: 7. The DNA of the CDR3 is TGCAGTGCTAAGACCCTGGACAGGGACTATGGCTACACCTTC. This encodes CSAKTLDRDYGYTF.

This clonotype occurred many times. The genes are TRBV6-6 and TRBJ2-3; D is undetermined. CDR3 length equals 13 residues. Trimming took off 4 bases at V and 2 bases at J, with 7 bases between the two ends. Germline V gives CDR1 MNHNY, CDR2 SVGAGI (reference sequence). The CDR3 sequence: CASSLTHTDTQYF. In nucleotides, the CDR3 is TGTGCCAGCAGTTTGACCCACACAGATACGCAGTATTTT.

The chain uses TRBV15 and TRBJ1-5, with TRBD1 as a possible D gene (6 bases). The germline CDR1 and CDR2 sequences are LNHNV and YYDKDF (reference sequence). This CDR3 is 14 amino acids long. Trimming took 5 bases from V and 2 from J, leaving 10 bases between them. The CDR3 DNA is TGTGCCACCAGCCTTCGACAGGGCAATCAGCCCCAGCATTTT. Translating it yields CATSLRQGNQPQHF. Looking up the rest from reference TRBV15 and TRBJ1-5 gives the full variable domain: DAMVIQNPRYQVTQFGKPVTLSCSQTLNHNVMYWYQQKSSQAPKLLFHYYDKDFNNEADTPDNFQSRRPNTSFCFLDIRSPGLGDTAMYLCATSLRQGNQPQHFGDGTRLSIL.

The gene calls are TRBV4-3 and TRBJ2-4; D is unresolved. Germline assignment: CDR1 LGHNA and CDR2 YSLEER. Trimming removed 4 bases from V and 4 bases from J, with 11 bases in between. This CDR3 has 14 amino acids. CDR3 amino acids: CASSPQDSKNIQYF. Written as DNA, the CDR3 is TGCGCCAGCAGCCCTCAGGATTCAAAAAACATTCAGTACTTC.

This clonotype was observed a few times. V gene TRBV4-3 combines with J gene TRBJ2-1; a weak D match, TRBD2 (5 bases). The CDR3 has 13 amino acids. Between the trimmed V and J ends, which lost 4 bases and 10 bases, there was a span of 14 bases. Looked up from germline, CDR1 is LGHNA and CDR2 is YSLEER. The CDR3 coding sequence is TGCGCCAGCAGCCGGCGACCCACGGGGGAGCAGTTCTTC. Residues: CASSRRPTGEQFF.

This clonotype was found many times. The V and J genes are TRBV7-2 and TRBJ1-2; 11 nucleotides agree with TRBD1. V shed 4 bases, J shed 4 bases, and the junction held 5 bases outside the gene matches. CDR1 is SGHTA and CDR2 is FQGNSA in the germline V gene. This CDR3 contains 15 residues. This CDR3 reads CASSSPGQGVYGYTF. The CDR3 DNA is TGTGCCAGCAGCTCTCCGGGACAGGGGGTCTATGGCTACACCTTC.